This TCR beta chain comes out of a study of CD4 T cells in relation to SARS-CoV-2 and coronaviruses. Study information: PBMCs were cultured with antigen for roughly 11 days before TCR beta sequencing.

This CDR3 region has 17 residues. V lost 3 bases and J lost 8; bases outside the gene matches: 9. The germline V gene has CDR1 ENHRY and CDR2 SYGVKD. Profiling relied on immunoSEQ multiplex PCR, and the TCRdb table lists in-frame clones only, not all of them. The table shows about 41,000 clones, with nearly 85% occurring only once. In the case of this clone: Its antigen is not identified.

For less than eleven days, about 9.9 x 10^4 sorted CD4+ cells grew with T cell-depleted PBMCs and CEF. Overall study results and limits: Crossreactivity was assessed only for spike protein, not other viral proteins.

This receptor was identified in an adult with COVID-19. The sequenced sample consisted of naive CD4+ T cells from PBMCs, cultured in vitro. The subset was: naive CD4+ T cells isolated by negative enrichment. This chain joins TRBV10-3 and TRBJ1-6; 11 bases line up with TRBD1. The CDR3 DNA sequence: TGTGCCATCAGTGATTACCGATGGGGACAGGGGGATTCACCCCTCCACTTT. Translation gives CAISDYRWGQGDSPLHF.